Presented here are 22 T cell receptor beta chains from one specimen sequenced in a study of blood T cell repertoires in COVID-19. The method was immunoSEQ multiplex PCR; TCRdb's version includes in-frame clones alone and lacks a portion of them. This sample has over 120,000 clones; more than 70% occur once, and the top ten carry roughly 1.6%. Sample: peripheral blood. These TCRs come from a human donor in a cohort sampled during active COVID-19.

This sequence joins TRBV11-2 and TRBJ2-3; D gene ambiguous. Per the germline V gene, CDR1 is SGHAT and CDR2 is FQNNGV. The germline V and J ends were trimmed by 3 bases and 8 bases, with 6 bases remaining between them. The CDR3 totals 11 residues. CDR3 sequence reads: CASSLTSTQYF. The DNA for the CDR3 is TGTGCCAGCAGCTTGACATCTACGCAGTATTTT.

The CDR3 DNA reads as TGCAGCGTTCCCGGGGTAGCGGGGTACAATGAGCAGTTCTTC. Amino acids: CSVPGVAGYNEQFF. The chain recombines TRBV29-1 with TRBJ2-1; 8 nucleotides align to TRBD2. V shed 5 bases, J shed 4 bases, and the junction held 7 bases outside the gene matches. CDR1 is SQVTM and CDR2 is ANQGSEA in the germline V gene. The CDR3 length is 14 residues.

The chain links TRBV29-1 to TRBJ2-5, with 8 nucleotides matching TRBD2. CDR1 is SQVTM, CDR2 ANQGSEA, per germline. This CDR3 contains 13 residues. V was clipped by 4 bases and J by 1 base; unmatched bases: 2. The CDR3 DNA sequence: TGCAGCGTTGTTGCGGGGGGCCAAGAGACCCAGTACTTC. Translation: CSVVAGGQETQYF.

The CDR3 loop reads CASSSRTGRNEQFF. CDR3 DNA sequence: TGCGCCAGCAGCTCCCGGACAGGGAGGAATGAGCAGTTCTTC. The genes are TRBV5-1 and TRBJ2-1; 8 bases align to TRBD1. There are 14 residues in the CDR3. Losses at the gene ends were 3 bases for V and 7 bases for J; bases not matched to a gene: 6. Germline CDR1 reads SGHRS; CDR2 reads YFSETQ.

This clone has a single count. V is TRBV5-1 and J is TRBJ2-2, with 7 bases identical to TRBD2. The ends lost 0 bases at V and 4 bases at J; junction bases unmatched: 6. Per the germline V gene, CDR1 is SGHRS and CDR2 is YFSETQ. The CDR3 covers 16 residues. The CDR3 DNA follows: TGCGCCAGCAGCTTGGGAGCGGGGTACACCACCGGGGAGCTGTTTTTT. Amino acid sequence: CASSLGAGYTTGELFF.

This clone has more than one count but fewer than ten. The chain joins TRBV29-1 to TRBJ1-2, with TRBD1 identical over 9 bases. The CDR3 covers 14 residues. The germline V gene encodes CDR1 SQVTM and CDR2 ANQGSEA. J gave up 3 bases and V 5 bases, and 7 bases lay outside the gene matches. CDR3 in amino acids: CSVYLRTGDYGYTF. CDR3 coding DNA: TGCAGCGTTTACCTACGGACAGGGGACTATGGCTACACCTTC.

The V call is TRBV7-6, the J call TRBJ2-2; 8 bases match TRBD2. Germline V lookup: CDR1 SGHVS, CDR2 FNYEAQ. The CDR3 is 17 amino acids. The V and J ends lost 3 bases and 0 bases, in that order; junction bases with no gene match: 6. CDR3 loop: CASSLGPRGANTGELFF. The CDR3 region has the DNA TGTGCCAGCAGCTTGGGTCCGCGGGGGGCGAACACCGGGGAGCTGTTTTTT.

The chain is built from TRBV12-3 or TRBV12-4 and TRBJ1-2; TRBD1 is a possible D gene (6 bases). The length of the CDR3 is 12 residues. V lost 6 bases and J lost 4, with 9 bases in between. CDR3 nucleotide sequence: TGTGCCAGCAGGGACAGCCCCTATGGCTACACCTTC. The encoded protein is CASRDSPYGYTF.

This clone was seen only once. The chain employs TRBV27 and TRBJ2-7; TRBD1 agrees at 8 bases. The CDR3 totals 13 residues. V lost 6 bases, J lost 5 bases, and 6 bases stayed unmatched. Germline-derived CDR1 and CDR2 are MNHEY and SMNVEV (reference sequence). CDR3 bases: TGTGCCAGCAGCCTACGGACAGGGAACGAGCAGTACTTC. Translation: CASSLRTGNEQYF.

This clone has only one observation. The J gene is TRBJ2-3, the V gene TRBV30; the match to TRBD1 covers 7 bases. The CDR3 runs 14 residues. Trimming took 3 bases from V and 5 from J; bases not matched to a gene: 8. CDR1 GTSNPN and CDR2 SVGIG come from the germline V gene (reference sequence). For the CDR3, the DNA is TGTGCCTGGAGCCTGACAGGGTTTTTAGATACGCAGTATTTT. Amino acids: CAWSLTGFLDTQYF.

To note about this clone: Other DNA sequences in the sample encode the same CDR3. V gene TRBV6-6 combines with J gene TRBJ1-2; 9 bases are shared with TRBD1. V lost 5 bases to trimming and J lost 6 bases; unmatched junction nucleotides: 4. The CDR3 contains 13 residues. Germline V gene sequence: CDR1 MNHNY, CDR2 SVGAGI (reference sequence). This chain's CDR3 is CASSPRQGDGYTF. CDR3 in DNA: TGTGCCAGCAGTCCGCGACAGGGGGATGGCTACACCTTC.

The chain joins TRBV5-1 to TRBJ1-2, with TRBD1 as a possible D gene (5 bases). Trimming cost V 4 bases and J 8 bases, with 24 bases left between them. The length of the CDR3 is 16 residues. Germline V gene sequence: CDR1 SGHRS, CDR2 YFSETQ. The DNA for the CDR3 is TGCGCCAGCAGCGCAAGTGTGTCGGGGGACGAAAGGGGCTACACCTTC. As protein: CASSASVSGDERGYTF. The full variable domain, in which reference TRBV5-1 and TRBJ1-2 provide the parts outside the CDR3, is KAGVTQTPRYLIKTRGQQVTLSCSPISGHRSVSWYQQTPGQGLQFLFEYFSETQRNKGNFPGRFSGRQFSNSRSEMNVSTLELGDSALYLCASSASVSGDERGYTFGSGTRLTVV.

The chain recombines TRBV29-1 with TRBJ1-1, with 7 nucleotides matching TRBD1. This CDR3 spans 15 amino acids. Germline V gene sequence: CDR1 SQVTM, CDR2 ANQGSEA. The ends lost 6 bases at V and 1 base at J; junction bases unmatched: 11. CDR3 residues: CSVGNRQGTNTEAFF. In DNA, the CDR3 is TGCAGCGTGGGTAATCGACAGGGAACGAACACTGAAGCTTTCTTT.

The chain is built from TRBV19 and TRBJ2-7, with a weak D call TRBD1 (6 bases). Germline V gene data show CDR1 as LNHDA and CDR2 as SQIVND (reference sequence). The CDR3 totals 14 residues. V was clipped by 5 bases and J by 1 base, with 12 bases between them. The CDR3 region is CASSYRDGSYEQYF. CDR3 sequence (DNA): TGTGCCAGTAGTTACAGGGACGGATCCTACGAGCAGTACTTC.

The genes are TRBV6-1 and TRBJ1-5; TRBD1 agrees at 8 bases. The ends lost 3 bases at V and 2 bases at J; junction bases unmatched: 6. The CDR3 contains 16 residues. In germline, CDR1 is MNHNS, CDR2 SASEGT. CDR3 loop: CASSDGTGWGNQPQHF. The CDR3 DNA is TGTGCCAGCAGTGACGGGACAGGCTGGGGCAATCAGCCCCAGCATTTT.

This clone appeared once. V is TRBV11-3 and J is TRBJ1-3; 7 nucleotides align to TRBD1. The germline V gene has CDR1 SGHNT and CDR2 YENEEA. This CDR3 comprises 15 residues. V lost 2 bases and J lost 4; bases outside the gene matches: 5. This CDR3 reads CASSLTGEVGNTIYF. CDR3 nucleotides: TGTGCCAGCAGCTTAACAGGGGAAGTCGGAAACACCATATATTTT.

The V call is TRBV4-3, the J call TRBJ1-1; D might be TRBD1 (5 bases). From germline, CDR1 is LGHNA and CDR2 YSLEER. This CDR3 has 14 amino acids. V lost 0 bases, J lost 5 bases, and 10 bases lay in between. This CDR3 reads CASSQDLRGTEAFF. The CDR3 DNA is TGCGCCAGCAGCCAAGATCTTAGGGGAACTGAAGCTTTCTTT.

The chain combines TRBV4-2 with TRBJ2-6, with 8 bases that match TRBD2. J was trimmed by 2 bases and V by 0 bases; bases with no gene match: 9. Germline lookup yields CDR1 LGHNA and CDR2 YNFKEQ. This CDR3 contains 19 residues. CDR3 region: CASSQEGLVIATGANVLTF. Here the CDR3 DNA reads TGTGCCAGCAGCCAAGAGGGACTAGTAATCGCTACTGGGGCCAACGTCCTGACTTTC.

Details on this clone: It is unclear where the CDR3 begins or ends on the DNA, so no DNA is shown, and the CDR3 is as TCRdb lists it. The gene calls are TRBV21-1 and TRBJ1-3; TRBD1, the table's D call, lacks a check against the DNA. TRBV21-1 is designated a pseudogene. The CDR3 is 15 residues long, counting both termini. The CDR3 loop is CASSNYRCSGNTIYF.

This sequence joins TRBV19 and TRBJ2-3; TRBD1 aligns across 8 bases. Germline trimming cut 2 bases from V and 4 bases from J; bases unmatched to any gene: 5. The germline gives CDR1 LNHDA, CDR2 SQIVND (reference sequence). The CDR3 contains 15 residues. CDR3 DNA: TGTGCCAGTAGTATATCAGGGGGCTGGTCAGATACGCAGTATTTT. Translating it yields CASSISGGWSDTQYF.

This rearrangement joins TRBV18 to TRBJ1-5; 8 nucleotides agree with TRBD1. The CDR3 extends over 17 amino acids. Unmatched junction bases numbered 8, after V lost 3 bases and J lost 1 base. The germline CDR1 and CDR2 sequences are KGHSH and LQKENI. The CDR3 sequence: CASSPSGGGGSNQPQHF. CDR3 nucleotides: TGTGCCAGCTCACCGTCAGGGGGCGGGGGAAGCAATCAGCCCCAGCATTTT.

This chain links TRBV2 with TRBJ2-7; 7 bases line up with TRBD1. V dropped 7 bases and J dropped 3; count of bases not matched to a gene: 3. Germline V CDR1 and CDR2: SNHLY, FYNNEI. The CDR3 totals 12 residues. DNA for the CDR3: TGTGCCAGCAATCCAGGGGGCTACGAGCAGTACTTC. As protein: CASNPGGYEQYF.